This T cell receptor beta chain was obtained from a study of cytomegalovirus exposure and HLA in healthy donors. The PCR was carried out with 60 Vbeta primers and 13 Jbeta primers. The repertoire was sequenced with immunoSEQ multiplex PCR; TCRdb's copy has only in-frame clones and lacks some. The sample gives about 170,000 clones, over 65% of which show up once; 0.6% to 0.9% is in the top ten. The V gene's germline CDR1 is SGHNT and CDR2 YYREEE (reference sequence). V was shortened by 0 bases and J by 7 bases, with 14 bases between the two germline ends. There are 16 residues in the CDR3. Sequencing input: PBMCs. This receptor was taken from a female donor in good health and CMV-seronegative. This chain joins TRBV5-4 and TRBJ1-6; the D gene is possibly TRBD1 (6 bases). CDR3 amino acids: CASSLAGGGVNSPLHF. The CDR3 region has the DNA TGTGCCAGCAGCTTGGCCGGCGGGGGCGTAAATTCACCCCTCCACTTT.